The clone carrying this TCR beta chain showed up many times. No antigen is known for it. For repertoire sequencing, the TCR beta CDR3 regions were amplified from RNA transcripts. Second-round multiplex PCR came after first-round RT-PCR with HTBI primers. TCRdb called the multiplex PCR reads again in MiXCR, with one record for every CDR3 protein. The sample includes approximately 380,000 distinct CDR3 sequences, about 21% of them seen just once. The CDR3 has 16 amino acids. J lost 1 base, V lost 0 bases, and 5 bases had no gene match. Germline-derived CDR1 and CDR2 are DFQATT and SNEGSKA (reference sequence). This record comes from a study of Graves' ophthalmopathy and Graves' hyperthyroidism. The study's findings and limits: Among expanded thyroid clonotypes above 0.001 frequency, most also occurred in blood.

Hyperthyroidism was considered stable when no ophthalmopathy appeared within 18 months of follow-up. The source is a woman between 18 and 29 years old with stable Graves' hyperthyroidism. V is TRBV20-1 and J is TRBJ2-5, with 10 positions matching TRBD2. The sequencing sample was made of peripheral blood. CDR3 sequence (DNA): TGCAGTGCTAGAGATCTGGGACTAGCGAGCCAAGAGACCCAGTACTTC. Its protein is CSARDLGLASQETQYF.